This T cell receptor beta chain was observed in a study of blood T cell repertoires in COVID-19 (dated by TCRdb to about 2020). Study-level background: Collaborator samples came from the United States, Italy and Spain and covered acute and convalescent phases of COVID-19. The sample metadata nearly always contained a de-identified subject ID, COVID-19 status, age in years and sex. A freely available public database, intended as a resource for researchers studying the immune response to SARS-CoV-2, is where the repertoires were released. The prospective study material was composed of cDNA or gDNA derived from T cells, B-cell-depleted T cells, or PBMCs. Subjects who had been exposed to COVID-19, were actively infected with it, or had recovered from it provided the deeply sampled blood TCRbeta repertoires that made up the dataset. The samples were drawn from two sources: the first 160 participants of the ongoing ImmuneRACE study, and 1,000 to 1,500 subjects contributed by 6 global collaborators. Where available, HLA class I and class II types were obtained from metadata supplied by the sample provider rather than from assay-based typing. General conclusions and limits of the study: Clinical and demographic metadata were provided uncurated, with the amount varying by source and participant.

TCRbeta CDR3 regions were amplified from genomic DNA using the immunoSEQ Assay, a bias-controlled multiplex PCR. The original methods were these. The number of nucleated cells in each sample was estimated from the amplification of reference gene primers within the assay. To quantify the absolute abundance of each unique TCRbeta CDR3 rearrangement, sequence reads were collapsed and filtered. For each sample, productive Simpson clonality was calculated by taking the square root of Simpson's diversity index across productive rearrangements. This immuneACCESS table, as held by TCRdb, lists in-frame sequences with V and J called but not all clones. Of the missing ones, under half trace to an unresolved V gene in checked studies; the others have no known cause. Clonal size and the V and J genes are those of that table, whereas D and trimming came from the DNA. The sample table holds 100,000 to 150,000 clones, of which around 80% were seen once. Clones ranked in the top ten supply 2.4% of the sample.

Sequences MNHEY (CDR1) and SVGAGI (CDR2) are obtained from the germline V gene. The CDR3 numbers 12 residues from cysteine through phenylalanine. The DNA shown is the 36-base CDR3, in frame from base 1. A distance of 10 bases separates the germline ends of V and J, which lose 8 bases and 3 bases respectively. Details on this clone: Its antigen is currently not known. No quality values exist for individual bases; no much larger clone is one base distant.

In the prospective study, participants were roughly 18 to 100 years old, resided in 24 geographic areas of the United States, and were enrolled through a virtual design. Cohort assignment in the prospective study relied on participant-reported clinical history from a screening survey and a study questionnaire. Each participant in the prospective study had whole blood, serum and a nasopharyngeal or oropharyngeal swab collected by mobile phlebotomists. Prospective study participants could optionally give additional blood draws and questionnaires over an approximately two-month period. Blood samples from the prospective study were shipped frozen or at room temperature prior to DNA extraction.

This chain is built from TRBV6-5 and TRBJ1-1; TRBD1 might be the D gene, on 5 matching bases. The receptor's source is a man aged 35 to 55 with acute COVID-19. Material for sequencing was PBMCs or T cells enriched from blood (not recorded which). The DNA sequence is given as TGTGCCAGCGACGGGGGATACACTGAAGCTTTCTTT. This sequence encodes CASDGGYTEAFF.